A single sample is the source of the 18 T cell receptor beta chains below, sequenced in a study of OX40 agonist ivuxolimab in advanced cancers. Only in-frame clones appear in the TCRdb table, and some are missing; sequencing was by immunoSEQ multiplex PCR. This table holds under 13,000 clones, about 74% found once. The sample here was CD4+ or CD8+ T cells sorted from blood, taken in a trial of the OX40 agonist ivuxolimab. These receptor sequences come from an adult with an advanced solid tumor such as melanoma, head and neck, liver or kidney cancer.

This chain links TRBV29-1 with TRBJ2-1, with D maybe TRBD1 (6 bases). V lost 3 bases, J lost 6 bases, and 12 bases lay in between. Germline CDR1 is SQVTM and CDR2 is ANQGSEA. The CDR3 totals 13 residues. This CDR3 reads CSVEKGVGNEQFF. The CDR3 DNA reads TGCAGCGTTGAGAAGGGGGTAGGCAATGAGCAGTTCTTC.

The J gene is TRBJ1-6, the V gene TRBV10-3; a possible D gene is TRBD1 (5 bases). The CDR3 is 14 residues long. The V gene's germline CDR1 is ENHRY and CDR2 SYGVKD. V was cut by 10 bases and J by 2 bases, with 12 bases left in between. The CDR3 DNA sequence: TGTGCCACCGCCGGACACGCCTATAATTCACCCCTCCACTTT. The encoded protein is CATAGHAYNSPLHF.

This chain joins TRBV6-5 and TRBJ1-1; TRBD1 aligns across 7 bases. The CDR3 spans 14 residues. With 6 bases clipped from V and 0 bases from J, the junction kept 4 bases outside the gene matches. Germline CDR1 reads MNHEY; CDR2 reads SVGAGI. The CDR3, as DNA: TGTGCCAGCAGAAATACAGGGGTGAACACTGAAGCTTTCTTT. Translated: CASRNTGVNTEAFF.

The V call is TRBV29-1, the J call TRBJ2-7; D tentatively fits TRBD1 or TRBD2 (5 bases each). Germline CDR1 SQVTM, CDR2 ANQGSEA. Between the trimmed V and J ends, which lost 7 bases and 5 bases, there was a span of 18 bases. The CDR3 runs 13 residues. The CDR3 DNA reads TGCAGCGGGTCTGGGGGTGACCGCAACGAGCAGTACTTC. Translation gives CSGSGGDRNEQYF.

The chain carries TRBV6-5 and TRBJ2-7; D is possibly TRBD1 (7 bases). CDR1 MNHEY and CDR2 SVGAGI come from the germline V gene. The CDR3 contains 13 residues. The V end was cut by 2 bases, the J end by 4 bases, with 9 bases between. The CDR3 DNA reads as TGTGCCAGCAGTTACGCAGGGGGGTACGAGCAGTACTTC. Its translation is CASSYAGGYEQYF.

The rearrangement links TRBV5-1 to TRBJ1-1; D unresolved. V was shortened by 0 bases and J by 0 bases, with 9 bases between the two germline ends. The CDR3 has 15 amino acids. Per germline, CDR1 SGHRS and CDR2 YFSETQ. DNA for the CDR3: TGCGCCAGCAGCTTGGGTGGAACCTTGAACACTGAAGCTTTCTTT. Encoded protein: CASSLGGTLNTEAFF. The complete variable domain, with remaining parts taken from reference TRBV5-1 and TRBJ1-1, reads KAGVTQTPRYLIKTRGQQVTLSCSPISGHRSVSWYQQTPGQGLQFLFEYFSETQRNKGNFPGRFSGRQFSNSRSEMNVSTLELGDSALYLCASSLGGTLNTEAFFGQGTRLTVV.

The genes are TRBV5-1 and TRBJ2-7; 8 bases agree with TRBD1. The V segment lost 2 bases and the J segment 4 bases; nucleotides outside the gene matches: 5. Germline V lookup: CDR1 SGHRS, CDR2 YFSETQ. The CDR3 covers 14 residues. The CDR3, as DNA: TGCGCCAGCAGCTTAGGGACAGGAGTTTACGAGCAGTACTTC. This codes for CASSLGTGVYEQYF.

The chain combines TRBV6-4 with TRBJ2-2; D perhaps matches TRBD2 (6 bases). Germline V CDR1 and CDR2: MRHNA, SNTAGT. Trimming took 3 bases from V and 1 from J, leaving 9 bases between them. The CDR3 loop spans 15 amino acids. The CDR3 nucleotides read TGTGCCAGCAGTGAATCGGAGGGGAACACCGGGGAGCTGTTTTTT. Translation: CASSESEGNTGELFF.

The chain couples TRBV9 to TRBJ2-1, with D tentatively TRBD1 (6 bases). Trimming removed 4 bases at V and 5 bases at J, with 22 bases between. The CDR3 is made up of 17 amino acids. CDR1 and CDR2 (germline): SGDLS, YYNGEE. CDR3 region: CASSPLFGTTLNNEQFF. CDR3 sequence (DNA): TGTGCCAGCAGCCCCCTATTCGGGACAACCTTGAACAATGAGCAGTTCTTC.

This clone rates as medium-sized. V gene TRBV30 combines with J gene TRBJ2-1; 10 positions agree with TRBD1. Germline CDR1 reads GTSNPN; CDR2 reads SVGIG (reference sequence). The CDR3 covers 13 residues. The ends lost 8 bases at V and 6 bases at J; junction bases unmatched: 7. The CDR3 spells CAGMRTGGNEQFF. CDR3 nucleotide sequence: TGTGCCGGGATGAGGACAGGGGGCAATGAGCAGTTCTTC.

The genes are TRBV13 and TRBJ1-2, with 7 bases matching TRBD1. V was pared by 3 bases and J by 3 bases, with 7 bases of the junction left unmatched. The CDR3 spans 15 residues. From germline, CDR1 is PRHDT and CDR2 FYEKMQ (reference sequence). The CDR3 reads CASSFRQGSYYGYTF. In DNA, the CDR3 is TGTGCCAGCAGCTTTAGACAGGGTTCATACTATGGCTACACCTTC.

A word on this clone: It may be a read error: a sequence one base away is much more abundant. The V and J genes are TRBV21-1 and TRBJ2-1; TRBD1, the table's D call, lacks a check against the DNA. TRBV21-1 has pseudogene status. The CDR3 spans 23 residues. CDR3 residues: CASSKSAIKPGQGTGTFYNEQFF. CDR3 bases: TGTGCCAGCAGCAAATCCGCTATTAAACCGGGACAGGGTACCGGCACCTTCTACAATGAGCAGTTCTTC.

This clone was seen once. The CDR3 here is CASSQGWLAGRDNEQFF. The CDR3 nucleotides are TGCGCCAGCAGCCAAGGTTGGCTAGCGGGAAGGGACAATGAGCAGTTCTTC. The rearrangement joins TRBV4-3 to TRBJ2-1; TRBD2 matches 9 bases. This CDR3 is built from 17 residues. Germline V lookup: CDR1 LGHNA, CDR2 YSLEER. Germline trimming cut 1 base from V and 5 bases from J; bases unmatched to any gene: 9.

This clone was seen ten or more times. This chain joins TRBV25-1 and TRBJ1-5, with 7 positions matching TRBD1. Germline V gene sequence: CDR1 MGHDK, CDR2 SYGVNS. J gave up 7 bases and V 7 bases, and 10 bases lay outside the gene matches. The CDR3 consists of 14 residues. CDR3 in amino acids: CASTDQGDGQPQHF. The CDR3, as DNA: TGTGCCAGCACTGACCAGGGGGACGGGCAGCCCCAGCATTTT.

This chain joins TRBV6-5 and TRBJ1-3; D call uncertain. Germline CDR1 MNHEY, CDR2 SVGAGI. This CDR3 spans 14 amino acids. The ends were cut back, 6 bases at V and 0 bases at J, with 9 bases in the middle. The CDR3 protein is CASSPRRSGNTIYF. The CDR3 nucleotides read TGTGCCAGCAGCCCTAGACGCTCTGGAAACACCATATATTTT.

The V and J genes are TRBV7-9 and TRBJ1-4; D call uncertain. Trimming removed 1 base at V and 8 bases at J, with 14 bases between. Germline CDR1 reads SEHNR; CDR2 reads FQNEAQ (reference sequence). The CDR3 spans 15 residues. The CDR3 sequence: CASSLVITFQEKLFF. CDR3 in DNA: TGTGCCAGCAGCTTAGTAATCACGTTCCAGGAAAAACTGTTTTTT.

CDR3 sequence reads: CASSQALYEQYF. The CDR3 DNA follows: TGTGCCAGCAGCCAGGCGCTTTACGAGCAGTACTTC. This rearrangement joins TRBV14 to TRBJ2-7, with D hard to call. The germline V gene encodes CDR1 SGHDN and CDR2 FVKESK. The CDR3 runs 12 residues. Trimming cost V 3 bases and J 4 bases, with 7 bases left between them.

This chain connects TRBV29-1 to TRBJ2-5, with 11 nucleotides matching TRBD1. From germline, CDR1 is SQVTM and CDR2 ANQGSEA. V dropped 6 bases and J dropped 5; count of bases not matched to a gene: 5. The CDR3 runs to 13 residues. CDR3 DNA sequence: TGCAGCGTGCCGGGACAGGGGGTTGAGACCCAGTACTTC. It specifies CSVPGQGVETQYF.